The sequence of this T cell receptor beta chain was determined in a study of blood T cell repertoires in COVID-19 (dated by TCRdb to 2018 to 2021). About the full investigation: Collaborator samples came from the United States, Italy and Spain and covered acute and convalescent phases of COVID-19. Where available, HLA class I and class II types were taken from metadata supplied by the sample provider and were not determined by assay-based typing. The repertoires were released in a freely available public database intended as a resource for research on the immune response to SARS-CoV-2. A de-identified subject ID, COVID-19 status, age in years and sex were almost always included in the sample metadata. Deeply sampled blood TCRbeta repertoires from subjects exposed to, actively infected with, or recovered from COVID-19 were included in the dataset. The prospective study material was composed of cDNA or gDNA derived from T cells, B-cell-depleted T cells, or PBMCs. The samples were drawn from the first 160 participants of the ongoing ImmuneRACE study and from under 1,500 subjects provided by 6 global collaborators. Overall study results and their limits: The amount of clinical and demographic metadata varied by source and participant and was provided uncurated.

In Seattle, one collaborating source enrolled patients while the infection was active and tracked those patients longitudinally over the course of disease. Collaborating institutions collected whole blood in K2EDTA tubes following their own protocols. For TCRbeta analysis, collaborator samples were shipped as frozen whole blood, as isolated PBMCs, or as DNA extracted from either sample type. The germline V gene yields KGHSH for CDR1 and LQKENI for CDR2. From cysteine to phenylalanine, the CDR3 is 13 amino acids long. CDR3 DNA is the only sequence kept; it has 39 bases, read in frame from the first base. Clipping removes 5 bases from V and 2 bases from J, with 2 as the unmatched junction base count. TCRbeta CDR3 regions were amplified from genomic DNA by means of the immunoSEQ Assay, a bias-controlled multiplex PCR. The study's own analysis went as follows. Nucleated cell counts per sample were estimated from amplification of reference gene primers within the assay. Sequence reads were collapsed and filtered to measure the absolute abundance of every unique TCRbeta CDR3 rearrangement. For each sample, productive Simpson clonality was calculated by taking the square root of Simpson's diversity index across productive rearrangements. This immuneACCESS table, as held by TCRdb, lists in-frame sequences with V and J called but not all clones. Of the missing ones, under half trace to an unresolved V gene in checked studies; the others have no known cause. That table furnishes V, J and clone size, whereas the DNA furnished D and trimming. A total of around 330,000 clones appear in this sample, approximately 88% of them only once. Roughly 1.7% of the sample is in the top ten clones.

Only a few counts were recorded for this clone. Its antigen remains unidentified. No base qualities exist here, and no much larger clone lies one base off it. Distinct nucleotide sequences in the sample also encode this CDR3. The sample consisted of peripheral blood. The TCR was taken from a woman in her twenties or thirties with COVID-19, enrolled during active disease. The chain links TRBV18 with TRBJ1-1; 7 bases in the middle match TRBD1. The CDR3 is CASSGQENTEAFF. The DNA is as follows: TGTGCCAGCTCAGGACAGGAAAACACTGAAGCTTTCTTT.